This entry lists 17 T cell receptor beta chains sequenced from one sample in a study of graft-versus-host responses after intestinal transplantation. Measured with immunoSEQ multiplex PCR; TCRdb has only the in-frame clones, and not every one. The data show just under 100,000 clones, around nine tenths seen once. Sequenced here: PBMCs, sampled roughly 410 days after intestinal transplant. The receptor source for this set is a human patient who received an intestinal transplant, so some T cells may come from the graft donor.

This sequence joins TRBV5-1 and TRBJ2-4; D not resolved. Germline assignment: CDR1 SGHRS and CDR2 YFSETQ. CDR3 length equals 12 residues. Trimming took off 0 bases at V and 6 bases at J, with 4 bases between the two ends. This CDR3 reads CASSLAGNIQYF. As DNA, the CDR3 is TGCGCCAGCAGCTTGGCGGGAAACATTCAGTACTTC.

This sequence joins TRBV9 and TRBJ1-1, with D possibly being TRBD1 (5 bases). Germline V gives CDR1 SGDLS, CDR2 YYNGEE. The length of the CDR3 is 14 residues. V was trimmed by 0 bases and J by 6 bases, leaving 12 bases between them. CDR3 protein: CASSVDGARSEAFF. The CDR3, as DNA: TGTGCCAGCAGCGTAGATGGGGCGCGTTCTGAAGCTTTCTTT.

The V and J genes are TRBV7-8 and TRBJ1-2; D is possibly TRBD1 (5 bases). The CDR3 spans 15 residues. CDR1 is SGHVS, CDR2 FQNEAQ, per germline. V gave up 5 bases and J gave up 0 bases, with 13 bases separating them. DNA for the CDR3: TGTGCCAGCAGCCCCAGGGAGACCACTAACTATGGCTACACCTTC. Its protein product is CASSPRETTNYGYTF. Together with reference TRBV7-8 and TRBJ1-2, the CDR3 gives the full variable domain: GAGVSQSPRYKVAKRGQDVALRCDPISGHVSLFWYQQALGQGPEFLTYFQNEAQLDKSGLPSDRFFAERPEGSVSTLKIQRTQQEDSAVYLCASSPRETTNYGYTFGSGTRLTVV.

The V gene is TRBV18, the J gene TRBJ1-2; a weak D match, TRBD1 (5 bases). Trimming removed 6 bases at V and 4 bases at J, with 12 bases between. Germline V CDR1 and CDR2: KGHSH, LQKENI. The CDR3 covers 13 residues. CDR3 residues: CASSPSGTYGYTF. Written as DNA, the CDR3 is TGTGCCAGCTCGCCGTCCGGGACCTATGGCTACACCTTC. The variable domain in full, with the rest retrieved from reference TRBV18 and TRBJ1-2, is NAGVMQNPRHLVRRRGQEARLRCSPMKGHSHVYWYRQLPEEGLKFMVYLQKENIIDESGMPKERFSAEFPKEGPSILRIQQVVRGDSAAYFCASSPSGTYGYTFGSGTRLTVV.

This sequence joins TRBV29-1 and TRBJ2-5; D remains ambiguous. The CDR3 sequence is 11 residues long. The germline V and J ends were trimmed by 7 bases and 4 bases, with 10 bases remaining between them. Germline values: CDR1 SQVTM, CDR2 ANQGSEA. DNA of the CDR3: TGCAGCGCCCGCTCGGGAGAGACCCAGTACTTC. This gives the protein CSARSGETQYF.

The CDR3 here is CASGVGEQYF. Written as DNA, the CDR3 is TGTGCCAGCGGGGTCGGGGAGCAGTACTTC. The V gene is TRBV6-4, the J gene TRBJ2-7; the D is unclear. The CDR3 runs to 10 residues. Trimming took off 8 bases at V and 7 bases at J, with 9 bases between the two ends. Germline V lookup: CDR1 MRHNA, CDR2 SNTAGT.

The rearrangement links TRBV2 to TRBJ1-1; D uncertain. The CDR3 length is 14 residues. Germline CDR1 is SNHLY and CDR2 is FYNNEI. The V gene lost 4 bases and the J gene lost 1 base, with 10 bases spanning the gap. CDR3 residues: CASSGLSSNTEAFF. As DNA, the CDR3 is TGTGCCAGCAGTGGGTTAAGTTCGAACACTGAAGCTTTCTTT. Supplemented by reference TRBV2 and TRBJ1-1, the full variable domain reads EPEVTQTPSHQVTQMGQEVILRCVPISNHLYFYWYRQILGQKVEFLVSFYNNEISEKSEIFDDQFSVERPDGSNFTLKIRSTKLEDSAMYFCASSGLSSNTEAFFGQGTRLTVV.

The J gene is TRBJ1-2, the V gene TRBV7-3; TRBD1 is a possible D gene (6 bases). Germline CDR1 is SGHTA and CDR2 is FQGTGA. Trimming stripped 1 base from V and 4 bases from J, with 13 bases between. This CDR3 region has 15 residues. This chain's CDR3 is CASSLSGRGSYGYTF. CDR3 nucleotides: TGTGCCAGCAGCTTAAGCGGCAGGGGAAGCTATGGCTACACCTTC.

This clone was counted a single time. CDR3 region: CASSGTGGWEQFF. The CDR3 DNA reads as TGTGCCAGCAGCGGGACAGGGGGTTGGGAGCAGTTCTTC. This chain joins TRBV7-2 and TRBJ2-1, with 11 bases that match TRBD1. CDR1 SGHTA and CDR2 FQGNSA come from the germline V gene. Trimming at V came to 5 bases and at J to 10 bases, leaving 4 bases not matched to a gene. The length of the CDR3 is 13 residues. Full variable domain (missing parts from reference TRBV7-2 and TRBJ2-1): GAGVSQSPSNKVTEKGKDVELRCDPISGHTALYWYRQSLGQGLEFLIYFQGNSAPDKSGLPSDRFSAERTGGSVSTLTIQRTQQEDSAVYLCASSGTGGWEQFFGPGTRLTVL.

As regards this clone: This sample also contains other DNA sequences that code for the same CDR3. The V call is TRBV6-4, the J call TRBJ2-7, with no clear D. The V gene's germline CDR1 is MRHNA and CDR2 SNTAGT. The length of the CDR3 is 12 residues. Trimming left V 6 bases short and J 2 bases short, with 8 bases between. The CDR3, as DNA: TGTGCCAGCAGACCCCCGACCTACGAGCAGTACTTC. It yields the protein CASRPPTYEQYF.

This chain connects TRBV18 to TRBJ1-5; possible D gene TRBD1, 6 bases. In germline, CDR1 is KGHSH, CDR2 LQKENI. The CDR3 consists of 13 residues. V lost 6 bases, J lost 6 bases, and 12 bases lay in between. Written as DNA, the CDR3 is TGTGCCAGCTCCCGCGACAGGACTCAGCCCCAGCATTTT. It specifies CASSRDRTQPQHF.

The rearrangement joins TRBV29-1 to TRBJ2-2; TRBD2 aligns across 10 bases. Trimming cost V 5 bases and J 0 bases; bases outside gene matches: 6. This CDR3 has 16 residues. The germline CDR1 and CDR2 sequences are SQVTM and ANQGSEA. The DNA of the CDR3 is TGCAGCGTTACCGTAGCGGGGGGACCGAACACCGGGGAGCTGTTTTTT. It is translated as CSVTVAGGPNTGELFF.

The gene calls are TRBV9 and TRBJ1-5; the match to TRBD1 covers 7 bases. The CDR3 covers 14 residues. V dropped 3 bases and J dropped 2; count of bases not matched to a gene: 2. Germline V gives CDR1 SGDLS, CDR2 YYNGEE. CDR3 loop: CASSATGGNQPQHF. CDR3 nucleotide sequence: TGTGCCAGCAGCGCTACAGGGGGCAATCAGCCCCAGCATTTT.

This sequence joins TRBV10-3 and TRBJ2-3, with 10 nucleotides matching TRBD2. The CDR3 runs 15 residues. After removal of 4 bases from V and 3 bases from J, the junction contained 4 bases not matched to a gene. Per the germline V gene, CDR1 is ENHRY and CDR2 is SYGVKD. CDR3 bases: TGTGCCATCAGTGCCAGCGGGGGGGGGACAGATACGCAGTATTTT. It specifies CAISASGGGTDTQYF.

This chain uses TRBV4-1 with TRBJ1-2, with 7 bases matching TRBD1. After removal of 6 bases from V and 4 bases from J, the junction contained 5 bases not matched to a gene. This CDR3 is 13 amino acids long. Per the germline V gene, CDR1 is MGHRA and CDR2 is YSYEKL. The CDR3 sequence is CASRGGGVYGYTF. In DNA, the CDR3 is TGCGCCAGCAGAGGAGGGGGCGTCTATGGCTACACCTTC.

The V call is TRBV9, the J call TRBJ1-4; a weak D match, TRBD1 (6 bases). The V gene lost 0 bases and the J gene lost 8 bases, with 11 bases spanning the gap. The CDR3 has 14 amino acids. Germline loops: CDR1 SGDLS, CDR2 YYNGEE. CDR3 DNA sequence: TGTGCCAGCAGCGTAGGGGGGGCAGGAGAAAAACTGTTTTTT. Translated, it gives CASSVGGAGEKLFF.

The chain recombines TRBV7-6 with TRBJ1-3, with TRBD1 matching over 9 bases. CDR1 is SGHVS and CDR2 is FNYEAQ in the germline V gene. This CDR3 is 17 amino acids long. V shed 0 bases, J shed 3 bases, and the junction held 6 bases outside the gene matches. The CDR3 loop is CASSLAPGQGVGNTIYF. The CDR3 region has the DNA TGTGCCAGCAGCTTAGCGCCGGGACAGGGAGTTGGAAACACCATATATTTT.